This TCR beta chain was recorded in a study of neurological immune-mediated disorders. This clonotype was observed at least ten times. The making of cDNA relied on 5'RACE with 10-nucleotide random UMIs. TCRdb recomputed calls from the 5' RACE reads with MiXCR, one row per CDR3 protein. This table holds 45,000 to 50,000 distinct CDR3 sequences, about 25% found once. Serving as healthy controls were blood bank volunteers based in Maryland, USA. Source material was 2 million unsorted PBMCs, stored at -80 °C in RNAlater. Sequencing used PBMCs. The sequence was collected from a woman in her 70s in good health.

The chain's CDR3 is CASSAGQWNTEAFF. The CDR3 DNA sequence: TGCGCCAGCAGCGCGGGACAGTGGAACACTGAAGCTTTCTTT. The genes are TRBV5-1 and TRBJ1-1; 7 bases fit TRBD1. Germline CDR1 is SGHRS and CDR2 is YFSETQ. The V segment lost 4 bases and the J segment 1 base; nucleotides outside the gene matches: 4. The CDR3 contains 14 residues.